These 17 T cell receptor beta chains share one sample of origin, sequenced in a study of T cells in Graves' hyperthyroidism and ophthalmopathy. Amplification targeted TCR beta CDR3 regions from RNA transcripts. TCR CDR3 regions were first amplified by RT-PCR with HTBI primers. TCRdb analysed the multiplex PCR reads with MiXCR anew, one entry per CDR3 protein. The sample consists of more than 300,000 distinct CDR3 sequences, roughly 13% of them appearing once. The material sequenced was blood. The receptors stem from a woman between 18 and 29 years old with Graves' hyperthyroidism.

This clonotype showed up many times. The gene calls are TRBV5-1 and TRBJ1-1; D unresolved. The germline V gene encodes CDR1 SGHRS and CDR2 YFSETQ. The CDR3 is 16 amino acids. Trimming removed 3 bases at V and 1 base at J, with 16 bases between. The CDR3 sequence is CASSSPTGMGNTEAFF. The CDR3 coding sequence is TGCGCCAGCAGCTCACCCACGGGGATGGGGAACACTGAAGCTTTCTTT. The full variable domain, with the rest looked up from reference TRBV5-1 and TRBJ1-1, is KAGVTQTPRYLIKTRGQQVTLSCSPISGHRSVSWYQQTPGQGLQFLFEYFSETQRNKGNFPGRFSGRQFSNSRSEMNVSTLELGDSALYLCASSSPTGMGNTEAFFGQGTRLTVV.

This clonotype was counted between two and nine times. The V gene is TRBV7-2, the J gene TRBJ1-4; 7 bases agree with TRBD1. J was trimmed by 6 bases and V by 4 bases; bases with no gene match: 5. Germline V gene data show CDR1 as SGHTA and CDR2 as FQGNSA. CDR3 length equals 14 residues. The CDR3 DNA reads as TGTGCCAGCAGCTCGACAGGGCGATATGAAAAACTGTTTTTT. Its translation: CASSSTGRYEKLFF.

This clonotype has a count of ten or more. The chain is built from TRBV2 and TRBJ1-3; D gene unclear. The CDR3 sequence is 15 residues long. Germline-derived CDR1 and CDR2 are SNHLY and FYNNEI. The V end lost 4 bases, the J end lost 4 bases, and 14 bases lay between the germline ends. The CDR3 here is CASSAEGGAGNTIYF. The CDR3 DNA follows: TGTGCCAGCAGTGCCGAGGGAGGAGCCGGAAACACCATATATTTT.

The chain combines TRBV5-1 with TRBJ1-4; 10 nucleotides align to TRBD1. Germline V gene data show CDR1 as SGHRS and CDR2 as YFSETQ. CDR3 length: 15 amino acids. The J segment lost 7 bases and the V segment lost 1 base, leaving 4 bases of the junction unmatched. The CDR3 reads CASSLLGDRGEKLFF. The CDR3 region has the DNA TGCGCCAGCAGCTTGCTAGGGGACAGGGGTGAAAAACTGTTTTTT.

This clonotype occurred many times. V gene TRBV7-6 combines with J gene TRBJ2-1, with 8 bases matching TRBD2. V lost 1 base and J lost 9; bases outside the gene matches: 11. The CDR3 length is 16 residues. In germline, CDR1 is SGHVS, CDR2 FNYEAQ. The CDR3 spells CASSLGLGSGIGEQFF. The CDR3 nucleotides are TGTGCCAGCAGCTTAGGATTGGGTAGCGGGATTGGTGAGCAGTTCTTC.

This clonotype was picked up a small number of times. J is TRBJ2-3 and V is TRBV13; TRBD2 might be the D (5 bases). CDR3 length: 17 residues. Deletions cut 0 bases from V and 6 bases from J, with 19 bases between. The V gene's germline CDR1 is PRHDT and CDR2 FYEKMQ (reference sequence). The CDR3 spells CASSLGLWRNVGDTQYF. The CDR3 DNA follows: TGTGCCAGCAGCTTAGGCCTCTGGAGGAATGTTGGGGATACGCAGTATTTT.

This clonotype came up many times. The genes are TRBV27 and TRBJ2-6; no clear D gene. Germline CDR1 MNHEY, CDR2 SMNVEV (reference sequence). This CDR3 contains 13 residues. V dropped 3 bases and J dropped 2 bases, with 2 bases sitting between them. The CDR3 is CASSLAGANVLTF. CDR3 coding DNA: TGTGCCAGCAGTTTGGCTGGGGCCAACGTCCTGACTTTC.

In its sample, this clonotype was seen many times. The chain employs TRBV3-1 and TRBJ1-1; perhaps TRBD1 as D (6 bases). CDR1 and CDR2 from the germline V gene are LGHDT and YNNKEL (reference sequence). The V and J ends lost 6 bases and 8 bases respectively, with 13 bases between them. The CDR3 runs to 12 residues. The CDR3 DNA reads TGTGCCAGCAGTCCCGACGGGACAGAAGCTTTCTTT. Residues: CASSPDGTEAFF. The variable domain in full, completed from reference TRBV3-1 and TRBJ1-1, reads DTAVSQTPKYLVTQMGNDKSIKCEQNLGHDTMYWYKQDSKKFLKIMFSYNNKELIINETVPNRFSPKSPDKAHLNLHINSLELGDSAVYFCASSPDGTEAFFGQGTRLTVV.

This clonotype was picked up many times. CDR3 loop: CASSDSAGAFF. DNA of the CDR3: TGTGCCAGCAGTGACAGCGCCGGAGCTTTCTTT. This chain connects TRBV2 to TRBJ1-1, with D hard to call. The V gene's germline CDR1 is SNHLY and CDR2 FYNNEI. CDR3 length equals 11 residues. With 3 bases removed from V and 10 bases from J, the gap between germline ends came to 9 bases.

The chain combines TRBV10-3 with TRBJ2-7; the D gene is possibly TRBD1 (8 bases). CDR3 length equals 14 residues. The V and J ends lost 7 bases and 2 bases respectively, with 15 bases between them. Germline CDR1 and CDR2: ENHRY and SYGVKD. The CDR3 sequence is CAITETGGAYEQYF. CDR3 nucleotides: TGTGCCATCACCGAAACAGGGGGGGCCTACGAGCAGTACTTC.

This clonotype was picked up a small number of times. This chain joins TRBV20-1 and TRBJ1-4; no reliable D call. The CDR3 sequence is 11 residues long. Per germline, CDR1 DFQATT and CDR2 SNEGSKA (reference sequence). Trimming removed 4 bases from V and 5 bases from J, with 5 bases in between. The DNA of the CDR3 is TGCAGTGCTACTCGGAATGAAAAACTGTTTTTT. Translating it yields CSATRNEKLFF.

This clonotype was observed a few times. This sequence joins TRBV14 and TRBJ2-1; the match to TRBD1 covers 10 bases. In germline, CDR1 is SGHDN, CDR2 FVKESK. J was trimmed by 4 bases and V by 4 bases; bases with no gene match: 7. CDR3 size: 16 residues. CDR3: CASSPGQGDFYNEQFF. The CDR3, as DNA: TGTGCCAGCAGCCCCGGACAGGGGGATTTTTACAATGAGCAGTTCTTC.

This clonotype was detected ten times or more. For the CDR3, the DNA is TGTGCCAGCAGCTTACACAGAACGACCGGCAATGAGCAGTTCTTC. This gives the protein CASSLHRTTGNEQFF. The chain is built from TRBV7-8 and TRBJ2-1; D uncertain. This CDR3 has 15 amino acids. Trimming left V 2 bases short and J 6 bases short, with 14 bases between. Looked up from germline, CDR1 is SGHVS and CDR2 is FQNEAQ. The variable domain in full, with the rest retrieved from reference TRBV7-8 and TRBJ2-1, is GAGVSQSPRYKVAKRGQDVALRCDPISGHVSLFWYQQALGQGPEFLTYFQNEAQLDKSGLPSDRFFAERPEGSVSTLKIQRTQQEDSAVYLCASSLHRTTGNEQFFGPGTRLTVL.

This clonotype was detected only a few times. The J gene is TRBJ2-3, the V gene TRBV6-2 or TRBV6-3, with TRBD1 matching 7 bases. The CDR3 consists of 16 residues. Germline V gene lookup returns CDR1 MNHEY and CDR2 SVGEGT. After removal of 7 bases from V and 2 bases from J, the junction contained 12 bases not matched to a gene. The CDR3 is CASTPWGTADTDTQYF. CDR3 coding DNA: TGTGCCAGCACCCCCTGGGGGACAGCCGACACAGATACGCAGTATTTT.

This clonotype occurred many times. This chain uses TRBV5-1 with TRBJ2-1; 8 nucleotides line up with TRBD2. Losses at the gene ends were 0 bases for V and 2 bases for J; bases not matched to a gene: 7. Germline V gene sequence: CDR1 SGHRS, CDR2 YFSETQ. This CDR3 contains 17 residues. CDR3 bases: TGCGCCAGCAGCTTGGCGTATAGCGGGATGCCCTACAATGAGCAGTTCTTC. It yields the protein CASSLAYSGMPYNEQFF.

This clonotype was seen repeatedly, ten times or more. The CDR3 DNA reads as TGTGCCAGCAGTGGAACAGGCGGATATAGCAATCAGCCCCAGCATTTT. Translation gives CASSGTGGYSNQPQHF. V usage is TRBV6-1 and J usage is TRBJ1-5, with a tentative D call TRBD1 (5 bases). Trimming shortened V by 4 bases and J by 0 bases, and 13 bases separated the two germline ends. This CDR3 has 16 residues. Germline V gene lookup returns CDR1 MNHNS and CDR2 SASEGT.

This chain connects TRBV10-3 to TRBJ2-5; possibly TRBD1 for D (5 bases). This CDR3 has 16 residues. V dropped 4 bases and J dropped 12 bases, with 27 bases sitting between them. Germline loops: CDR1 ENHRY, CDR2 SYGVKD. CDR3 sequence (DNA): TGTGCCATCAGTGGGTCAACAACAGGTGGGCACACCAGGGAGTACTTC. It encodes CAISGSTTGGHTREYF.